Presented here are 2 T cell receptor beta chains from one specimen sequenced in a study of blood T cells in healthy people across ages. The authors ran a second PCR of 7 to 11 cycles using a sample-barcoded 5' primer and a J-beta primer mix. TCRdb reprocessed the 5' RACE reads via MiXCR and lists one record per CDR3 protein. The sample includes about 900,000 distinct CDR3 sequences, roughly 52% of them seen just once. The material sequenced was blood. These receptors came from a man under 40 in good health.

J is TRBJ1-2 and V is TRBV4-1; D call uncertain. The CDR3 is 14 residues long. The ends were cut back, 3 bases at V and 1 base at J, with 9 bases in the middle. Germline values: CDR1 MGHRA, CDR2 YSYEKL. The CDR3 protein is CASSQATVNYGYTF. The CDR3 nucleotides read TGCGCCAGCAGCCAGGCAACAGTTAACTATGGCTACACCTTC.

CDR3 sequence (DNA): TGTGCCAGCAGCCAGTCCACAAGATCTGGGGCCAACGTCCTGACTTTC. This codes for CASSQSTRSGANVLTF. The V and J genes are TRBV3-1 and TRBJ2-6; D unclear. Germline CDR1 reads LGHDT; CDR2 reads YNNKEL (reference sequence). V was trimmed by 3 bases and J by 1 base, leaving 10 bases between them. The CDR3 spans 16 residues. Together with reference TRBV3-1 and TRBJ2-6, the CDR3 gives the full variable domain: DTAVSQTPKYLVTQMGNDKSIKCEQNLGHDTMYWYKQDSKKFLKIMFSYNNKELIINETVPNRFSPKSPDKAHLNLHINSLELGDSAVYFCASSQSTRSGANVLTFGAGSRLTVL.